The 15 T cell receptor beta chains given below trace back to one sample, sequenced in a study of T cell responses to AZD1222 COVID-19 vaccine. The method was immunoSEQ multiplex PCR; TCRdb's version includes in-frame clones alone and lacks a portion of them. The sample holds about 110,000 clones, around nine tenths seen once. Sequences were derived from peripheral blood, sampled on day 0 of AZD1222 vaccination. Receptors originate from an adult in good health.

V is TRBV29-1 and J is TRBJ2-7; a weak D match, TRBD2 (6 bases). Germline CDR1 reads SQVTM; CDR2 reads ANQGSEA. This CDR3 has 15 amino acids. V gave up 7 bases and J gave up 2 bases, with 21 bases separating them. CDR3 protein: CSAAAGSGRTYEQYF. CDR3 nucleotide sequence: TGCAGCGCCGCCGCGGGGTCGGGGAGAACCTACGAGCAGTACTTC.

V and J are TRBV6-1 and TRBJ1-5, with 7 bases matching TRBD1. Germline CDR1 is MNHNS and CDR2 is SASEGT. This CDR3 has 15 residues. After removal of 2 bases from V and 2 bases from J, the junction contained 3 bases not matched to a gene. The CDR3 DNA sequence: TGTGCCAGCAGTGAAACAGGGGTGGGCAATCAGCCCCAGCATTTT. This gives the protein CASSETGVGNQPQHF.

This clone was counted a single time. The V call is TRBV7-2, the J call TRBJ1-1; 9 bases line up with TRBD1. This CDR3 region has 15 residues. Germline V gene sequence: CDR1 SGHTA, CDR2 FQGNSA. V lost 4 bases and J lost 2; bases outside the gene matches: 5. The CDR3 DNA follows: TGTGCCAGCAGCTCAGGACAGGGGCTCAACACTGAAGCTTTCTTT. Translation: CASSSGQGLNTEAFF.

CDR3 in amino acids: CASSRVQAQETQYF. Here the CDR3 DNA reads TGTGCCAGCAGCCGTGTACAGGCTCAGGAGACCCAGTACTTC. The chain has TRBV7-9 and TRBJ2-5; possible D gene TRBD1, 5 bases. Germline V gene data show CDR1 as SEHNR and CDR2 as FQNEAQ (reference sequence). The CDR3 is made up of 14 amino acids. Trimming removed 5 bases from V and 5 bases from J, with 15 bases in between. Based on the CDR3 plus reference TRBV7-9 and TRBJ2-5, the full variable domain is DTGVSQNPRHKITKRGQNVTFRCDPISEHNRLYWYRQTLGQGPEFLTYFQNEAQLEKSRLLSDRFSAERPKGSFSTLEIQRTEQGDSAMYLCASSRVQAQETQYFGPGTRLLVL.

The chain joins TRBV5-1 to TRBJ2-7; 10 bases align to TRBD1. The CDR3 contains 18 residues. J lost 2 bases, V lost 4 bases, and 15 bases had no gene match. In germline, CDR1 is SGHRS, CDR2 YFSETQ. The CDR3 reads CASSLQTRPGTGAYEQYF. As DNA, the CDR3 is TGCGCCAGCAGCCTGCAGACTCGCCCCGGGACAGGGGCCTACGAGCAGTACTTC.

The CDR3 region has the DNA TGTGCCTGGATCAAGGGAGGGACTACATTTACCGGGGAGCTGTTTTTT. It yields the protein CAWIKGGTTFTGELFF. J is TRBJ2-2 and V is TRBV30; 7 nucleotides align to TRBD2. From germline, CDR1 is GTSNPN and CDR2 SVGIG (reference sequence). V lost 4 bases to trimming and J lost 5 bases; unmatched junction nucleotides: 13. The CDR3 has 16 amino acids.

This chain joins TRBV7-2 and TRBJ1-1; TRBD1 agrees at 7 bases. The CDR3 length is 13 residues. CDR1 is SGHTA, CDR2 FQGNSA, per germline. V dropped 4 bases and J dropped 7; count of bases not matched to a gene: 6. The CDR3 is CASSWRTGGEAFF. As DNA, the CDR3 is TGTGCCAGCAGCTGGAGGACAGGCGGTGAAGCTTTCTTT.

The V and J genes are TRBV25-1 and TRBJ2-7, with 9 bases identical to TRBD1. Germline CDR1 and CDR2: MGHDK and SYGVNS. This CDR3 contains 17 residues. With V trimmed by 0 bases and J by 1 base, 7 bases remained unmatched. In nucleotides, the CDR3 is TGTGCCAGCAGTGAATATGGTAGGGGACAGGGATCCTACGAGCAGTACTTC. Its protein product is CASSEYGRGQGSYEQYF.

The rearrangement joins TRBV2 to TRBJ1-6; the D gene is possibly TRBD1 (5 bases). V lost 0 bases, J lost 7 bases, and 10 bases lay in between. This CDR3 is 15 amino acids long. Germline assignment: CDR1 SNHLY and CDR2 FYNNEI. In nucleotides, the CDR3 is TGTGCCAGCAGTGAAGCGTCAGGGACCAATTCACCCCTCCACTTT. This codes for CASSEASGTNSPLHF.

This chain uses TRBV7-9 with TRBJ2-7, with TRBD1 as a possible D gene (6 bases). The length of the CDR3 is 13 residues. The germline V and J ends were trimmed by 6 bases and 6 bases, with 15 bases remaining between them. Germline V gene data show CDR1 as SEHNR and CDR2 as FQNEAQ (reference sequence). The CDR3 here is CASSSSGAGEQYF. The CDR3 coding sequence is TGTGCCAGCAGTTCATCAGGGGCAGGCGAGCAGTACTTC.

The genes are TRBV3-1 (or the pseudogene TRBV3-2) and TRBJ2-7, with a weak D call TRBD1 (6 bases). The CDR3 is 15 amino acids. Per germline, CDR1 LGHDT and CDR2 YNNKEL (reference sequence). V was trimmed by 1 base and J by 6 bases, leaving 16 bases between them. The CDR3 nucleotides read TGTGCCAGCAGCCAAGTACAGGGTCTGGGTACCGAGCAGTACTTC. It encodes CASSQVQGLGTEQYF.

This clone has just one count. The genes are TRBV20-1 and TRBJ1-2; D gene unclear. This CDR3 has 11 residues. V was clipped by 7 bases and J by 0 bases, with 6 bases between them. Germline assignment: CDR1 DFQATT and CDR2 SNEGSKA (reference sequence). The DNA for the CDR3 is TGCAGTGGGGGTGCTAACTATGGCTACACCTTC. This gives the protein CSGGANYGYTF.

The chain joins TRBV14 to TRBJ1-2, with D uncertain. This CDR3 has 16 residues. Trimming stripped 0 bases from V and 8 bases from J, with 19 bases between. Germline assignment: CDR1 SGHDN and CDR2 FVKESK. The CDR3: CASSQEPRAQEGGYTF. The DNA of the CDR3 is TGTGCCAGCAGCCAAGAACCGAGGGCCCAGGAGGGCGGCTACACCTTC. Looking up the rest from reference TRBV14 and TRBJ1-2 gives the full variable domain: EAGVTQFPSHSVIEKGQTVTLRCDPISGHDNLYWYRRVMGKEIKFLLHFVKESKQDESGMPNNRFLAERTGGTYSTLKVQPAELEDSGVYFCASSQEPRAQEGGYTFGSGTRLTVV.

V is TRBV18 and J is TRBJ1-5, with 10 bases matching TRBD1. Looked up from germline, CDR1 is KGHSH and CDR2 is LQKENI. The CDR3 is 14 residues long. V lost 3 bases, J lost 6 bases, and 2 bases stayed unmatched. The CDR3 loop is CASSPGQGIQPQHF. Written as DNA, the CDR3 is TGTGCCAGCTCACCGGGACAGGGGATTCAGCCCCAGCATTTT.

The rearrangement uses TRBV7-9 and TRBJ1-2; the D gene is possibly TRBD1 (6 bases). CDR1 is SEHNR and CDR2 is FQNEAQ in the germline V gene (reference sequence). This CDR3 is 12 amino acids long. With 4 bases removed from V and 7 bases from J, the gap between germline ends came to 10 bases. CDR3 DNA: TGTGCCAGCAGCTGGGACACTGGTGGCTACACCTTC. It yields the protein CASSWDTGGYTF.